This T cell receptor (beta chain) was sequenced during a study of beta chain features in type 1 diabetes. The wider study: Across the samples, roughly 98,000,000 sorted cells were examined in total.

Expressed TCRB transcripts were sequenced because the isolated RNA had all been reverse transcribed beforehand. Clones were read by immunoSEQ multiplex PCR, and TCRdb kept only the in-frame ones, dropping some. The sample lists about 900,000 clones, 15% to 20% occurring once. CDR3 size: 17 residues. V was clipped by 5 bases and J by 1 base; unmatched bases: 9. Germline assignment: CDR1 MDHEN and CDR2 SYDVKM. One heparinised draw, averaging roughly 0.12 L, was taken per donor. This clonotype was obtained from a woman aged 18-30 years in good health. This sequence joins TRBV28 and TRBJ1-5; TRBD1 agrees at 9 bases. The source material was naive CD4+ T cells from blood. Here the CDR3 DNA reads TGTGCCAGCAGTACCGGGACAGGGAAGTTAAGCAATCAGCCCCAGCATTTT. This encodes CASSTGTGKLSNQPQHF. The full variable domain, completed using reference TRBV28 and TRBJ1-5, is DVKVTQSSRYLVKRTGEKVFLECVQDMDHENMFWYRQDPGLGLRLIYFSYDVKMKEKGDIPEGYSVSREKKERFSLILESASTNQTSMYLCASSTGTGKLSNQPQHFGDGTRLSIL.